These T cell receptor beta chains were read from a single sample in a study of a mutant IDH1 vaccine in newly diagnosed glioma. No antigens are known for them. Clones were sequenced by immunoSEQ multiplex PCR, and TCRdb holds only the in-frame ones, with some missing. This sample has 30,000 to 45,000 clones, with approximately 89% found just once. Sequencing was performed on PBMCs, taken from a glioma patient whose treatment included an IDH1 peptide vaccine. Receptor source: a man aged 50 or older with glioma. Both conserved end residues are part of each CDR3. The D gene is left open where the match is weak. Only some rows state a clone size, as once, few, many or a class for expanded clones.

j_gene | abundance | d_gene | v_gene | CDR3nt | CDR3aa
TRBJ1-1 | . | . | TRBV5-5 | TGTGCCAGCAGCTTTAGGATGATGAACACTGAAGCTTTCTTT | CASSFRMMNTEAFF
TRBJ2-2 | . | . | TRBV4-3 | TGCGCCAGCAGCCAAGATGCCAGGGCTCCGAACACCGGGGAGCTGTTTTTT | CASSQDARAPNTGELFF
TRBJ1-1 | . | . | TRBV28 | TGTGCCAGCAATACAGCTCCTAACACTGAAGCTTTCTTT | CASNTAPNTEAFF
TRBJ1-2 | . | . | TRBV6-1 | TGTGCCAGCAGGGCTACAGGGTTCGGCGGCTACACCTTC | CASRATGFGGYTF
TRBJ2-1 | . | . | TRBV18 | TGTGCCAGCTCCGGGGGCCCGAGCTCCTACAATGAGCAGTTCTTC | CASSGGPSSYNEQFF
TRBJ2-7 | once | . | TRBV27 | TGTGCCAGCAGTTTGAGAACGGACTACGAGCAGTACTTC | CASSLRTDYEQYF
TRBJ2-7 | . | . | TRBV5-1 | TGCGCCAGCAGCGCCGGGACGCCCTCCTACGAGCAGTACTTC | CASSAGTPSYEQYF
TRBJ2-7 | . | . | TRBV4-1 | TGCGCCAGCAGCCAAGGAGGGAATCGATTCGAGCAGTACTTC | CASSQGGNRFEQYF
TRBJ1-2 | . | . | TRBV7-8 | TGTGCCAGCAGCTTAGTAGTAATCCCAGGGGATGCTAACTATGGCTACACCTTC | CASSLVVIPGDANYGYTF
TRBJ2-1 | . | TRBD2 | TRBV7-2 | TGTGCCAGCAGCTTAGCTAGTGGGACTAGCTTCAATGAGCAGTTCTTC | CASSLASGTSFNEQFF
TRBJ1-2 | . | . | TRBV29-1 | TGCAGCGTACTAACCTCAGCGGGTGGCTACACCTTC | CSVLTSAGGYTF
TRBJ2-7 | . | TRBD2 | TRBV28 | TGTGCCAGCAGCTCGGCGGGCGCGGGAGTCCACGAGCAGTACTTC | CASSSAGAGVHEQYF
TRBJ2-3 | . | . | TRBV5-6 | TGTGCCAGCAGCTTGTTTAGGTTTCCAGATACGCAGTATTTT | CASSLFRFPDTQYF
TRBJ2-7 | . | TRBD2 | TRBV30 | TGTGCCTGGAGGGCCACCGGGACTAGCGGGACCCGAATCCCATCATACGAGCAGTACTTC | CAWRATGTSGTRIPSYEQYF
TRBJ2-6 | . | . | TRBV30 | TGTGCCTGGAGTGTATGGGCCAAGCGGCAGGGCATCAACTCTGGGGCCAACGTCCTGACTTTC | CAWSVWAKRQGINSGANVLTF
TRBJ2-7 | . | . | TRBV15 | TGTGCCACCAGCAGTAGCAGGGACCTAGCCAACGAGCAGTACTTC | CATSSSRDLANEQYF
TRBJ1-1 | . | . | TRBV18 | TGTGCCAGCTCAAAACAGGGAAGAACTGAAGCTTTCTTT | CASSKQGRTEAFF
TRBJ1-4 | . | . | TRBV6-5 | TGTGCCACCAAGTCCGGGGGGTATGAAAAACTGTTTTTT | CATKSGGYEKLFF
TRBJ1-5 | . | TRBD1 | TRBV5-1 | TGCGCCAGCACCGGACAGGGGCGTCAGCCCCAGCATTTT | CASTGQGRQPQHF
TRBJ2-7 | . | . | TRBV5-6 | TGTGCCAGCAGCTTGGCTGAACAGCCCTACGAGCAGTACTTC | CASSLAEQPYEQYF
TRBJ2-7 | few | . | TRBV6-5 | TGTGCCAGCAGACAAGCCAGTGGCGAGCAGTACTTC | CASRQASGEQYF
TRBJ2-1 | . | . | TRBV19 | TGTGCCAGTAGTCACCACAGGTACAATGAGCAGTTCTTC | CASSHHRYNEQFF
TRBJ2-2 | medium-sized | . | TRBV6-4 | TGTGCCAGCAGTGCCACAGGGACCGGGGAGCTGTTTTTT | CASSATGTGELFF
TRBJ2-7 | . | TRBD2 | TRBV4-2 | TGTGCCAGCAGCCCCGGGACTAGCAGTGAGCAGTACTTC | CASSPGTSSEQYF
TRBJ1-4 | . | TRBD1 | TRBV30 | TGTGCCTGGAGTCAACCGGGACAGACAACTAATGAAAAACTGTTTTTT | CAWSQPGQTTNEKLFF
TRBJ2-1 | . | TRBD1 | TRBV5-1 | TGCGCCAGCAGTGGTCAGGGGGCGAGCAATGAGCAGTTCTTC | CASSGQGASNEQFF
TRBJ1-1 | once | . | TRBV2 | TGTGCCAGCAGAGACAACAGGGAGAACACTGAAGCTTTCTTT | CASRDNRENTEAFF
TRBJ1-5 | . | . | TRBV27 | TGTGCCAGCAGCCTGGCGTGGGATAGCAATCAGCCCCAGCATTTT | CASSLAWDSNQPQHF
TRBJ2-7 | . | TRBD1 | TRBV6-5 | TGTGCCAGCAGAAAGGGGGGACAGGTCTCCTACGAGCAGTACTTC | CASRKGGQVSYEQYF
TRBJ1-2 | . | . | TRBV30 | TGTGCCTGGAATCGGGTAAGGGCTGAGGTCTATGGCTACACCTTC | CAWNRVRAEVYGYTF
TRBJ2-4 | . | TRBD1 | TRBV5-5 | TGTGCCAGCAGCCCGCCCGGGACAGGGCTGGGCATTCAGTACTTC | CASSPPGTGLGIQYF
TRBJ2-3 | . | . | TRBV5-1 | TGCGCCAGCAGCTTGATTGCGCCCAGCACAGATACGCAGTATTTT | CASSLIAPSTDTQYF
TRBJ2-1 | . | . | TRBV30 | TGTGCCTGGAGCGGTGGAGGGCTTGAGCAGTTCTTC | CAWSGGGLEQFF
TRBJ2-7 | . | . | TRBV6-8 | TGTGCCAGCAGCAGCCCAGGCTCCTACGAGCAGTACTTC | CASSSPGSYEQYF
TRBJ2-7 | . | . | TRBV7-2 | TGTGCCAGCAGCTCCGGGTTGGCCGGGAAAAAGGCTAACTTC | CASSSGLAGKKANF
TRBJ1-3 | . | . | TRBV9 | TGTGCCAGCAGCGTAGGAGGAACTGGAAACACCATATATTTT | CASSVGGTGNTIYF
TRBJ2-6 | . | TRBD1 | TRBV28 | TGTGCCAGCAGGAACTCAGGGGGCGCTGGGGCCAACGTCCTGACTTTC | CASRNSGGAGANVLTF
TRBJ2-2 | once | TRBD2 | TRBV7-8 | TGTGCCAGCAGCTTAGAGATTACGACTAGCTCGACCGGGGAGCTGTTTTTT | CASSLEITTSSTGELFF
TRBJ1-1 | . | . | TRBV5-1 | TGCGCCAGCAGCACCGACCCCTGGGGAGGTAACACTGAAGCTTTCTTT | CASSTDPWGGNTEAFF
TRBJ2-7 | . | . | TRBV19 | TGTGCCAGTAGTCGGCAGGGTTTAGTCCCCTACGAGCAGTACTTC | CASSRQGLVPYEQYF
TRBJ1-4 | few | . | TRBV19 | TGTGCCAGTAGTACGACTGCAGTTGAAAAACTGTTTTTT | CASSTTAVEKLFF